These 24 T cell receptor beta chains were all obtained from the same sample, sequenced in a study of technical replicates of blood from a few donors. Here immunoSEQ multiplex PCR was the method, and the copy in TCRdb shows in-frame clones only, minus some. The sample has over 70,000 clones; roughly 92% are singletons. Sample: T cells isolated from PBMCs. Every receptor here comes from a human donor in good health.

The genes are TRBV15 and TRBJ1-3, with D perhaps matching TRBD1 (6 bases). Trimming stripped 0 bases from V and 4 bases from J, with 10 bases between. In germline, CDR1 is LNHNV, CDR2 YYDKDF (reference sequence). There are 15 residues in the CDR3. The CDR3 DNA reads TGTGCCACCAGCAGAGATCCCAGGGGCGGAAACACCATATATTTT. Protein product: CATSRDPRGGNTIYF.

V gene TRBV4-2 combines with J gene TRBJ2-2; D gene ambiguous. CDR3 size: 14 residues. In germline, CDR1 is LGHNA, CDR2 YNFKEQ. Trimming removed 0 bases at V and 6 bases at J, with 8 bases between. The CDR3 DNA sequence: TGTGCCAGCAGCCAAGATATTATTTCCGGGGAGCTGTTTTTT. It yields the protein CASSQDIISGELFF.

The chain is built from TRBV11-3 and TRBJ2-3, with TRBD2 matching over 12 bases. The germline V gene encodes CDR1 SGHNT and CDR2 YENEEA. The CDR3 spans 17 residues. J was trimmed by 2 bases and V by 3 bases; bases with no gene match: 6. This chain's CDR3 is CASSFSRTSGNTDTQYF. CDR3 DNA: TGTGCCAGCAGCTTTAGTCGGACTAGCGGGAACACAGATACGCAGTATTTT.

V is TRBV10-3 and J is TRBJ1-1; 9 positions agree with TRBD1. The germline CDR1 and CDR2 sequences are ENHRY and SYGVKD. The trim removed 0 bases at V and 5 bases at J, leaving 4 bases unmatched. The CDR3 has 15 amino acids. CDR3 coding DNA: TGTGCCATCAGTGAGTCGAAGGACAGGGGAACTGAAGCTTTCTTT. Translating gives CAISESKDRGTEAFF.

The table lists this clone with a count of one. CDR3 DNA: TGTGCCTGGGGGGAGGCCTACGAGCAGTACTTC. Encoded protein: CAWGEAYEQYF. This chain joins TRBV30 and TRBJ2-7; weak D call: TRBD2 (6 bases). Germline-derived CDR1 and CDR2 are GTSNPN and SVGIG (reference sequence). There are 11 residues in the CDR3. V was cut by 5 bases and J by 2 bases, with 7 bases left in between.

This clone has only one observation. The rearrangement joins TRBV7-3 to TRBJ2-1, with 10 bases that match TRBD2. Germline assignment: CDR1 SGHTA and CDR2 FQGTGA. CDR3 length: 16 amino acids. The trim removed 5 bases at V and 4 bases at J, leaving 8 bases unmatched. This CDR3 reads CASSLGSGGQYNEQFF. The CDR3 DNA is TGTGCCAGCAGCCTGGGTAGCGGGGGGCAGTACAATGAGCAGTTCTTC.

The V call is TRBV9, the J call TRBJ1-1; D might be TRBD1 (5 bases). The ends were cut back, 0 bases at V and 5 bases at J, with 14 bases in the middle. Germline lookup yields CDR1 SGDLS and CDR2 YYNGEE. This CDR3 is 15 amino acids long. The CDR3 DNA sequence: TGTGCCAGCAGCGTAGAGGAGACAGCCAAAACTGAAGCTTTCTTT. Protein product: CASSVEETAKTEAFF.

This chain joins TRBV4-3 and TRBJ2-7; no definite D call. Trimming took off 3 bases at V and 3 bases at J, with 15 bases between the two ends. The CDR3 spans 15 residues. Per the germline V gene, CDR1 is LGHNA and CDR2 is YSLEER. CDR3 sequence: CASSHFGSNIYEQYF. CDR3 in DNA: TGCGCCAGCAGCCATTTTGGCTCCAACATCTACGAGCAGTACTTC.

The rearrangement links TRBV9 to TRBJ2-7; 9 bases match TRBD2. V lost 0 bases, J lost 3 bases, and 4 bases stayed unmatched. The germline V gene has CDR1 SGDLS and CDR2 YYNGEE. This CDR3 spans 15 amino acids. In DNA, the CDR3 is TGTGCCAGCAGCGTAGCGGCTAGCGGGATCTACGAGCAGTACTTC. Amino acids: CASSVAASGIYEQYF. The complete variable domain, with remaining parts taken from reference TRBV9 and TRBJ2-7, reads DSGVTQTPKHLITATGQRVTLRCSPRSGDLSVYWYQQSLDQGLQFLIQYYNGEERAKGNILERFSAQQFPDLHSELNLSSLELGDSALYFCASSVAASGIYEQYFGPGTRLTVT.

J is TRBJ2-3 and V is TRBV7-2; the match to TRBD1 covers 9 bases. Germline values: CDR1 SGHTA, CDR2 FQGNSA. There are 15 residues in the CDR3. V lost 6 bases, J lost 2 bases, and 6 bases stayed unmatched. CDR3 DNA: TGTGCCAGCAGTACACAGGGGGCTTTCACAGATACGCAGTATTTT. It yields the protein CASSTQGAFTDTQYF.

V usage is TRBV7-8 and J usage is TRBJ2-7, with 10 bases lining up with TRBD2. The length of the CDR3 is 15 residues. Germline V gene data show CDR1 as SGHVS and CDR2 as FQNEAQ. Trimming cost V 1 base and J 2 bases; bases outside gene matches: 2. The CDR3 is CASSLELAGTYEQYF. The CDR3 nucleotides are TGTGCCAGCAGCTTAGAACTAGCGGGGACCTACGAGCAGTACTTC. Combining the CDR3 with reference TRBV7-8 and TRBJ2-7 gives the whole variable domain GAGVSQSPRYKVAKRGQDVALRCDPISGHVSLFWYQQALGQGPEFLTYFQNEAQLDKSGLPSDRFFAERPEGSVSTLKIQRTQQEDSAVYLCASSLELAGTYEQYFGPGTRLTVT.

The sample holds one count of this clone. V gene TRBV7-9 combines with J gene TRBJ2-7; 8 nucleotides agree with TRBD1. The CDR3 length is 14 residues. V was pared by 4 bases and J by 2 bases, with 4 bases of the junction left unmatched. The V gene's germline CDR1 is SEHNR and CDR2 FQNEAQ (reference sequence). The chain's CDR3 is CASSSMDRAYEQYF. CDR3 coding DNA: TGTGCCAGCAGCTCGATGGACAGGGCCTACGAGCAGTACTTC.

The genes are TRBV2 and TRBJ2-7; tentatively, D is TRBD2 (5 bases). CDR3 length: 11 residues. From germline, CDR1 is SNHLY and CDR2 FYNNEI. The ends were cut back, 7 bases at V and 3 bases at J, with 7 bases in the middle. CDR3 loop: CASIEGYEQYF. The CDR3 DNA reads as TGTGCCAGCATCGAGGGCTACGAGCAGTACTTC.

The J gene is TRBJ1-4, the V gene TRBV7-9; 7 bases line up with TRBD1. Germline lookup yields CDR1 SEHNR and CDR2 FQNEAQ (reference sequence). The CDR3 sequence is 14 residues long. V lost 5 bases, J lost 8 bases, and 8 bases stayed unmatched. For the CDR3, the DNA is TGTGCCAGCAGCCTCCAATGGACAGGCGAAAAACTGTTTTTT. Protein: CASSLQWTGEKLFF.

CDR3 region: CASSAFSTDTQYF. In DNA form, the CDR3 reads TGTGCCAGCAGTGCGTTCTCCACAGATACGCAGTATTTT. The chain links TRBV25-1 to TRBJ2-3, with D uncertain. Trimming took 4 bases from V and 2 from J, leaving 7 bases between them. The CDR3 is made up of 13 amino acids. The germline CDR1 and CDR2 sequences are MGHDK and SYGVNS.

The V gene is TRBV19, the J gene TRBJ1-5, with D maybe TRBD1 (5 bases). This CDR3 spans 16 amino acids. V was clipped by 7 bases and J by 2 bases, with 18 bases between them. Germline CDR1 LNHDA, CDR2 SQIVND (reference sequence). CDR3 sequence reads: CASISQVRSGNQPQHF. The CDR3 DNA sequence: TGTGCCAGTATCTCACAGGTCAGGAGTGGCAATCAGCCCCAGCATTTT. The full variable domain, rest sourced from reference TRBV19 and TRBJ1-5, is DGGITQSPKYLFRKEGQNVTLSCEQNLNHDAMYWYRQDPGQGLRLIYYSQIVNDFQKGDIAEGYSVSREKKESFPLTVTSAQKNPTAFYLCASISQVRSGNQPQHFGDGTRLSIL.

V and J are TRBV28 and TRBJ2-5; 8 positions agree with TRBD2. Germline V lookup: CDR1 MDHEN, CDR2 SYDVKM. The CDR3 loop spans 15 amino acids. V was pared by 0 bases and J by 2 bases, with 2 bases of the junction left unmatched. The CDR3 bases are TGTGCCAGCAGTTTATGGACTAGCGCGCAAGAGACCCAGTACTTC. Amino acid sequence: CASSLWTSAQETQYF.

In its sample, this clone is medium-sized. The CDR3 DNA reads as TGCGCCAGCAGCCATCGACTGGACTATGGCTACACCTTC. Translating it yields CASSHRLDYGYTF. The chain couples TRBV4-3 to TRBJ1-2; D gene uncertain. The V end lost 3 bases, the J end lost 3 bases, and 8 bases lay between the germline ends. Germline values: CDR1 LGHNA, CDR2 YSLEER. The CDR3 runs 13 residues.

The chain has TRBV28 and TRBJ2-3; perhaps TRBD1 as D (5 bases). The germline gives CDR1 MDHEN, CDR2 SYDVKM. CDR3 size: 14 residues. V gave up 3 bases and J gave up 5 bases, with 12 bases separating them. In DNA, the CDR3 is TGTGCCAGCAGTTTCCCGTTTCAGGGAGATACGCAGTATTTT. Residues: CASSFPFQGDTQYF.

This sequence joins TRBV7-3 and TRBJ2-1; 7 bases fit TRBD2. Germline V CDR1 and CDR2: SGHTA, FQGTGA. This CDR3 has 14 amino acids. The ends lost 5 bases at V and 7 bases at J; junction bases unmatched: 8. This CDR3 is CASSIAGLGNEQFF. DNA of the CDR3: TGTGCCAGCAGCATAGCGGGCCTTGGGAATGAGCAGTTCTTC.

The rearrangement links TRBV9 to TRBJ1-1; a weak D match, TRBD1 (6 bases). CDR3 length: 14 residues. In germline, CDR1 is SGDLS, CDR2 YYNGEE. V lost 0 bases, J lost 4 bases, and 10 bases lay in between. CDR3 in DNA: TGTGCCAGCAGCGTAGCTGGGGGGGCCACTGAAGCTTTCTTT. Encoded protein: CASSVAGGATEAFF.

The chain has TRBV10-3 and TRBJ1-2; a possible D gene is TRBD1 (5 bases). Trimming removed 5 bases at V and 6 bases at J, with 7 bases between. This CDR3 is 11 amino acids long. Germline values: CDR1 ENHRY, CDR2 SYGVKD. CDR3 sequence: CAISIQDGYTF. The CDR3 DNA is TGTGCCATCAGTATACAGGATGGCTACACCTTC.

This clone was detected a few times. The DNA for the CDR3 is TGTGCCAGCAGCCAGGGACAGCACGAAGCTTTCTTT. Translation gives CASSQGQHEAFF. The chain links TRBV5-4 to TRBJ1-1; TRBD1 matches 7 bases. Germline V gives CDR1 SGHNT, CDR2 YYREEE (reference sequence). The CDR3 extends over 12 amino acids. Unmatched junction bases numbered 5, after V lost 4 bases and J lost 8 bases.

V is TRBV9 and J is TRBJ2-7; possible D gene TRBD2, 5 bases. This CDR3 is 14 amino acids long. Trimming took off 4 bases at V and 2 bases at J, with 13 bases between the two ends. CDR1 and CDR2 (germline): SGDLS, YYNGEE. The CDR3 reads CASSPWTEAYEQYF. The CDR3 DNA is TGTGCCAGCAGCCCCTGGACGGAGGCCTACGAGCAGTACTTC.